The T cell receptor beta chain described here comes from a study of cytomegalovirus exposure and HLA in healthy donors. For the study at large: Researchers previously reported finding fewer than 140 million unique TCR beta sequences from 170 million or so T cells. Study-level points and caveats: For most TCR beta V segments, an earlier analysis put the productive rate at about 87% or about 30% of the time. Highly shared sequence variants in one cluster were likely a sequencing artifact.

In the case of this clone: What it recognizes is unknown. The same CDR3 is also encoded by other DNA sequences in this sample.

In the PCR, 60 Vbeta and 13 Jbeta primers were used. As processed by the authors: Among the unique TCR beta chains that a later analysis counted, 75 million to 85 million in all, approximately 12 million were shared. The protocol was immunoSEQ multiplex PCR, while the TCRdb copy is restricted to in-frame clones and leaves out a portion. D and trimming were read from the DNA, whereas the V and J calls and clone size are those reported in that table. The sample shows around 63,000 clones, more than 70% of them seen only once. The clonotype comes from a middle-aged man in good health and CMV-seronegative. The sample taken for sequencing was PBMCs.

CDR3 protein: CASSIQGGEKLFF. The CDR3 region has the DNA TGTGCCAGTAGTATCCAGGGTGGGGAAAAACTGTTTTTT. The rearrangement uses TRBV19 and TRBJ1-4; a weak D match, TRBD1 (5 bases). Germline CDR1 LNHDA, CDR2 SQIVND (reference sequence). The CDR3 runs to 13 residues. Between the trimmed V and J ends, which lost 3 bases and 8 bases, there was a span of 10 bases. Full variable domain (outside the CDR3, taken from reference TRBV19 and TRBJ1-4): DGGITQSPKYLFRKEGQNVTLSCEQNLNHDAMYWYRQDPGQGLRLIYYSQIVNDFQKGDIAEGYSVSREKKESFPLTVTSAQKNPTAFYLCASSIQGGEKLFFGSGTQLSVL.